What follows is one T cell receptor beta chain and its context. This sample was taken from a study of blood T cell repertoires in COVID-19. As for the study in general: T cells, B-cell-depleted T cells, or PBMCs supplied cDNA or gDNA.

Generated by immunoSEQ multiplex PCR, the TCRdb table keeps only in-frame clones and is missing some. The data hold some 300,000 clones, with 89% observed a single time. Enrollees, about 18 to 100 years old, lived in approximately 25 US areas. After removal of 1 base from V and 5 bases from J, the junction contained 8 bases not matched to a gene. The CDR3 length is 16 residues. The germline V gene encodes CDR1 SGHNT and CDR2 YYREEE (reference sequence). This TCR derives from a woman aged 40 to 50 who had recovered from COVID-19. Specimen: PBMCs or T cells enriched from blood (not recorded which). This chain connects TRBV5-4 to TRBJ2-5; 10 nucleotides match TRBD1. CDR3 in DNA: TGTGCCAGCAGCTTGTATCGGACAGGGGGTAAGGAGACCCAGTACTTC. Protein product: CASSLYRTGGKETQYF.